The clone carrying this T cell receptor beta chain was detected once. Its antigen is undetermined. There are 15 residues in the CDR3. The ends were cut back, 7 bases at V and 2 bases at J, with 17 bases in the middle. Germline-derived CDR1 and CDR2 are MNHNS and SASEGT. As for time point: week 35, safety follow-up. Vaccination comprised doses that each held 300 ug of mutant IDH1 20-mer peptide, plus topical imiquimod. The data were taken from a study of a mutant IDH1 vaccine in newly diagnosed glioma. Across the whole study: Patients previously underwent radiotherapy, temozolomide, or both, and most underwent both.

Produced via immunoSEQ multiplex PCR; TCRdb's table is partial and in-frame only. The sample has tens of thousands of clones; 84% are singletons. The clonotype comes from a man aged 25-40 years with glioma. The chain links TRBV6-1 to TRBJ2-5; possibly TRBD1 for D (6 bases). The source was PBMCs, collected from a glioma patient whose treatment included an IDH1 peptide vaccine. For the CDR3, the DNA is TGTGCCAGCACCAAAGGGCAGACAGGTCAAGAGACCCAGTACTTC. It is translated as CASTKGQTGQETQYF.